This T cell receptor beta chain emerged from a study of blood T cell repertoires in COVID-19. About the study: The origin of the acute and convalescent COVID-19 samples was the United States, Italy and Spain.

As handled by the study authors: Reference gene primer amplification gave estimated nucleated cell counts. The table came from immunoSEQ multiplex PCR; TCRdb's copy has only in-frame clones and leaves some out. V, J and clone size reflect that table, while D and trimming were determined from the DNA. The table includes around 50,000 clones, about 78% detected once. The CDR3 covers 13 residues. Germline V gives CDR1 MNHEY, CDR2 SVGAGI. Trimming stripped 5 bases from V and 6 bases from J, with 11 bases between. Individuals drawn from 20 to 30 US areas were roughly 18 to 95 years old. Each participant's cohort was designated according to participant-reported clinical history.

This rearrangement joins TRBV6-5 to TRBJ1-5; D unclear. The sequenced sample was PBMCs or T cells enriched from blood (not recorded which). The clonotype originates from a woman aged 50 to 60 with acute COVID-19. CDR3 sequence reads: CASSHLRGQPQHF. The CDR3 DNA reads TGTGCCAGCAGTCACCTTCGGGGTCAGCCCCAGCATTTT.